This is a list of T cell receptor beta chains from one sample in a study of shared clonotypes between healthy human individuals. Sequenced by immunoSEQ multiplex PCR; TCRdb stores in-frame clones only, minus some. The data show approximately 620,000 clones, with less than 98% seen just once and roughly 0.055% held by the top ten. Sequences were obtained from naive CD4+ T cells sorted from blood. Receptors were obtained from a woman aged 30 to 39 in good health. CDR3s include the opening cysteine and the closing phenylalanine or tryptophan. A D gene is named only where the DNA matches it firmly. Clone size is stated in some rows and not others, as once, few, many or a class when expanded.

CDR3nt,CDR3aa,abundance,d_gene,j_gene,v_gene
TGTGCCACCGAGCGGGAGGGCGGCTCCTACGAGCAGTACTTC,CATEREGGSYEQYF,NA,TRBD2,TRBJ2-7,TRBV28
TGTGCCATCAGACCGACTAGCGGGAGGATCAATGAGCAGTTCTTC,CAIRPTSGRINEQFF,NA,TRBD2,TRBJ2-1,TRBV10-3
TGCGCCAGCAGCGCTGCGGGAGTCTCCTACGAGCAGTACTTC,CASSAAGVSYEQYF,NA,TRBD2,TRBJ2-7,TRBV5-1
TGCAGCGTTTCGGGACAGGGGATGAATACTGAAGCTTTCTTT,CSVSGQGMNTEAFF,NA,TRBD1,TRBJ1-1,TRBV29-1
TGTGCCATCAGATTAGACGGGAACGCTGAAGCTTTCTTT,CAIRLDGNAEAFF,NA,NA,TRBJ1-1,TRBV10-3
TGTGCCAGCAGGACGGGACCGAACACTGAAGCTTTCTTT,CASRTGPNTEAFF,NA,NA,TRBJ1-1,TRBV28
TGTGCCAGCAGCTTAACGGCGGGTAGCACAGATACGCAGTATTTT,CASSLTAGSTDTQYF,once,NA,TRBJ2-3,TRBV7-7
TGTGCCAGCAGCTTAGGTGGGGGGGCGGAGACCCAGTACTTC,CASSLGGGAETQYF,NA,NA,TRBJ2-5,TRBV11-1
TGTGCCAGCAGGGACACTAGCTTCAGCACCGGGGAGCTGTTTTTT,CASRDTSFSTGELFF,NA,NA,TRBJ2-2,TRBV13
TGTGCCAGCAGCATCTGGGACAACTACTCTGGAAACACCATATATTTT,CASSIWDNYSGNTIYF,NA,NA,TRBJ1-3,TRBV9
TGTGCCAGCAGTTACGGGGGGACAGGGTGGTCCTACGAGCAGTACTTC,CASSYGGTGWSYEQYF,NA,TRBD1,TRBJ2-7,TRBV6-6
TGTGCCAGCAGCTTAACTAGCGGAAGACGCACAGATACGCAGTATTTT,CASSLTSGRRTDTQYF,NA,TRBD2,TRBJ2-3,TRBV5-6
TGTGCCAGCAGCGTAGGGGGACAGCTCTATGGCTACACCTTC,CASSVGGQLYGYTF,NA,TRBD1,TRBJ1-2,TRBV9
TGTGCCAGCTCCAGGGTGGGAAACTATGGCTACACCTTC,CASSRVGNYGYTF,NA,NA,TRBJ1-2,TRBV28
TGTGCCACCAGCAGAGAGAGCCAGCGACTAGCCAAAAACATTCAGTACTTC,CATSRESQRLAKNIQYF,NA,NA,TRBJ2-4,TRBV15
TGTGCCAGCGGCCAGGAGACCCAGTACTTC,CASGQETQYF,few,NA,TRBJ2-5,TRBV9
TGCAGCGTCAGACAGACGAACACTGAAGCTTTCTTT,CSVRQTNTEAFF,few,NA,TRBJ1-1,TRBV29-1
TGTGCCAGCAGTGAAGCACGGGACAGGCAAGCTTTCTTT,CASSEARDRQAFF,NA,TRBD1,TRBJ1-1,TRBV2
TGTGCCAGCAGTTACGGTCAGGGTACCTATGGCTACACCTTC,CASSYGQGTYGYTF,NA,NA,TRBJ1-2,TRBV6-5
TGTGCCAGCAGCTTGGGTTGGTCCCTGGGGAACACTGAAGCTTTCTTT,CASSLGWSLGNTEAFF,NA,NA,TRBJ1-1,TRBV5-4
TGTGCCAGTAGCACCCGGACAAACAGGGCGAACAATGAGCAGTTCTTC,CASSTRTNRANNEQFF,NA,NA,TRBJ2-1,TRBV19
TGTGCCTGGGGAGGACAGGGACTATCAGCCCAGCATTTT,CAWGGQGLSAQHF,NA,TRBD1,TRBJ1-5,TRBV30
TGCGCCAGCAGCGACGGACTAGCGGGAAGGTGGGAAGAGCAGTACTTC,CASSDGLAGRWEEQYF,once,TRBD2,TRBJ2-7,TRBV5-1
TGTGCCAGTAGTATGGGCGTAGAGAATGAAAAACTGTTTTTT,CASSMGVENEKLFF,NA,NA,TRBJ1-4,TRBV19
TGTGCCAGCAGTTACTCGTACCGTTTCTATGGTTACACCTTC,CASSYSYRFYGYTF,once,NA,TRBJ1-2,TRBV6-5
TGTGCCAGATCACACATGGGAGGGCCGCCAGATACGCAGTATTTT,CARSHMGGPPDTQYF,NA,TRBD2,TRBJ2-3,TRBV19
TGTGCCACCAGTCGGGAAGCGACCTACTACGAGCAGTACTTC,CATSREATYYEQYF,once,NA,TRBJ2-7,TRBV27
TGTGCCAGCAGTTATAGGACGAACACTGAAGCTTTCTTT,CASSYRTNTEAFF,once,NA,TRBJ1-1,TRBV28
TGTGCCAGCAGCTTAGCGACTGGGGCAGGTCCTTCCTACGAGCAGTACTTC,CASSLATGAGPSYEQYF,NA,NA,TRBJ2-7,TRBV7-2
TGTGCCAGCAGAAATCACGGCATATCCTACGAGCAGTACTTC,CASRNHGISYEQYF,NA,NA,TRBJ2-7,TRBV28
TGTGCCAGCAGTGAAGTCCCCGTGGGCGGGATAGTCTACAATGAGCAGTTCTTC,CASSEVPVGGIVYNEQFF,NA,NA,TRBJ2-1,TRBV6-1
TGTGCCAGCAGCCACCCTCTGACAGGGGAGCACGAGCAGTACTTC,CASSHPLTGEHEQYF,NA,TRBD1,TRBJ2-7,TRBV4-2
TGTGCCAGCAGAATCCAAGGCACAGATACGCAGTATTTT,CASRIQGTDTQYF,NA,NA,TRBJ2-3,TRBV6-1
TGTGCCAGCAGTAAACTAGCGGGTACCACCGGGGAGCTGTTTTTT,CASSKLAGTTGELFF,once,TRBD2,TRBJ2-2,TRBV2
TGTGCCAGCAGTTTATCGCCAGATCCCCCAACAGATACGCAGTATTTT,CASSLSPDPPTDTQYF,NA,NA,TRBJ2-3,TRBV27
TGTGCCAGCAGCGTAGAGGGTGGGCAGGGAAGTTCACCCCTCCACTTT,CASSVEGGQGSSPLHF,NA,NA,TRBJ1-6,TRBV9
TGTGCCAGCAGATTCACCCAATCTGGCGTGGTCAAAAACATTCAGTACTTC,CASRFTQSGVVKNIQYF,NA,NA,TRBJ2-4,TRBV5-4
TGTGCCAGCAGCCAAGGGGACACTAGCGGGAGAAGCGAGCAGTACTTC,CASSQGDTSGRSEQYF,once,TRBD2,TRBJ2-7,TRBV14
TGTGCCAGCAGTGGAGGGGGTCTCGAGCAGTACTTC,CASSGGGLEQYF,NA,NA,TRBJ2-7,TRBV6-1
TGTGCCACCAATCCATTGGGGGCAGACACCGGGGAGCTGTTTTTT,CATNPLGADTGELFF,NA,NA,TRBJ2-2,TRBV15
TGCGCCAGCAGCTTGGGTGGGACACTGACCGGGGAGCTGTTTTTT,CASSLGGTLTGELFF,NA,NA,TRBJ2-2,TRBV5-1
TGTGCCAGCTCACCAGTTAGCGGGAGTACAGATACGCAGTATTTT,CASSPVSGSTDTQYF,NA,TRBD2,TRBJ2-3,TRBV18
TGTGCCAGCAGCTTGGAAAGGGCGGGACAGGGGCAGTACTTC,CASSLERAGQGQYF,once,TRBD1,TRBJ2-7,TRBV11-1